A selection of T cell receptor beta chains follows, all from one sample in a study of cytomegalovirus exposure and HLA in healthy donors. Assay: immunoSEQ multiplex PCR; the TCRdb copy retains only in-frame clones and omits some. The repertoire consists of some 120,000 clones, with 81% occurring once and the leading ten covering roughly 1.8%. Sequenced input: PBMCs. The receptors shown here come from a man younger than 35 in good health and CMV-seronegative. The CDR3 runs from the conserved cysteine through the conserved F or W. A D gene is named only where the DNA matches it firmly. The size of a clone is reported for some rows only, either as once, few or many, or as a class for expanded clones.

>-|TRBJ1-6|-|TRBV5-1
CASSLDRGVSPLHF
TGCGCCAGCAGCTTGGATCGGGGTGTTTCACCCCTCCACTTT
>-|TRBJ1-2|-|TRBV6-5
CASSSLIGGVNGYTF
TGTGCCAGCAGTTCCCTCATCGGCGGGGTTAATGGCTACACCTTC
>-|TRBJ2-7|TRBD1|TRBV2
CASSWTGSYEQYF
TGTGCCAGCAGTTGGACAGGGTCGTACGAGCAGTACTTC
>-|TRBJ2-7|TRBD1|TRBV5-6
CASSQRDRGYEQYF
TGTGCCAGCAGCCAACGGGACAGGGGCTACGAGCAGTACTTC
>-|TRBJ1-1|TRBD1|TRBV15
CATSRDRGTGGNTEAFF
TGTGCCACCAGCAGAGATCGGGGGACAGGGGGCAACACTGAAGCTTTCTTT
>-|TRBJ1-2|-|TRBV6-1
CASSVDRSYGYTF
TGTGCCAGCAGTGTGGACAGATCTTATGGCTACACCTTC
>-|TRBJ2-3|-|TRBV5-4
CASSGGLSTDTQYF
TGTGCCAGCAGCGGGGGACTTAGCACAGATACGCAGTATTTT
>-|TRBJ1-2|-|TRBV7-2
CALQQGSGYTF
TGTGCCCTGCAGCAGGGGTCTGGCTACACCTTC
>-|TRBJ1-6|-|TRBV27
CASSLAGTGSPLHF
TGTGCCAGCAGTCTGGCAGGGACTGGGTCACCCCTCCACTTT
>once|TRBJ1-2|-|TRBV27
CASSYGYTF
TGTGCCAGCTCTTATGGCTACACCTTC
>few|TRBJ1-1|-|TRBV18
CASSPSLAQGHTEAFF
TGTGCCAGCTCACCAAGCCTTGCACAGGGCCACACTGAAGCTTTCTTT
>once|TRBJ2-2|TRBD2|TRBV2
CASSEALAGVTGELFF
TGTGCCAGCAGTGAAGCCCTAGCGGGGGTTACCGGGGAGCTGTTTTTT
>-|TRBJ1-1|TRBD1|TRBV10-3
CAISEKGGQRMNTEAFF
TGTGCCATCAGTGAGAAGGGGGGACAGAGAATGAACACTGAAGCTTTCTTT
>-|TRBJ2-7|-|TRBV6-5
CASRAGNNYEQYF
TGTGCCAGCCGCGCAGGGAATAACTACGAGCAGTACTTC
>-|TRBJ1-2|TRBD1|TRBV18
CASSPDRVNGYTF
TGTGCCAGCTCACCGGACAGGGTCAATGGCTACACCTTC
>-|TRBJ2-3|TRBD1|TRBV6-6
CASSYGTANTDTQYF
TGTGCCAGCAGTTACGGGACAGCCAACACAGATACGCAGTATTTT
>-|TRBJ1-1|-|TRBV27
CASSLEVGTEAFF
TGTGCCAGCAGTTTAGAGGTGGGCACTGAAGCTTTCTTT
>-|TRBJ1-1|TRBD1|TRBV2
CASSERLQGATEAFF
TGTGCCAGCAGTGAAAGGTTACAGGGGGCGACTGAAGCTTTCTTT
>-|TRBJ2-7|-|TRBV11-2
CASSFRGMNEQYF
TGTGCCAGCAGCTTCAGGGGCATGAACGAGCAGTACTTC
>few|TRBJ2-5|-|TRBV27
CASSRWGPTGPETQYF
TGTGCCAGCAGTCGGTGGGGGCCCACGGGGCCGGAGACCCAGTACTTC
>-|TRBJ1-5|-|TRBV5-6
CASRKRGGNQPQHF
TGTGCCAGCAGAAAACGGGGAGGCAATCAGCCCCAGCATTTT
>-|TRBJ2-2|TRBD1|TRBV9
CASSAGQRVGELFF
TGTGCCAGCAGCGCGGGACAGCGAGTGGGGGAGCTGTTTTTT
>-|TRBJ1-5|-|TRBV6-1
CASSRDLGNNQPQHF
TGTGCCAGCAGCAGGGACTTGGGGAACAATCAGCCCCAGCATTTT
>-|TRBJ1-1|-|TRBV4-1
CASSQGTDLNTEAFF
TGCGCCAGCAGCCAAGGGACGGACTTGAACACTGAAGCTTTCTTT
>-|TRBJ2-2|TRBD2|TRBV7-2
CASSLRLSSGGRNTGELFF
TGTGCCAGCAGCTTAAGGTTGTCTAGCGGGGGCCGGAACACCGGGGAGCTGTTTTTT
>-|TRBJ2-3|-|TRBV6-5
CASTRSGDTQYF
TGTGCCAGCACCCGAAGCGGGGATACGCAGTATTTT
>-|TRBJ2-7|-|TRBV7-2
CASSLGADNIYEQYF
TGTGCCAGCAGCTTAGGGGCAGATAACATCTACGAGCAGTACTTC
>-|TRBJ2-7|TRBD1|TRBV11-1
CASSPMDRESYEQYF
TGTGCCAGCAGCCCGATGGACAGGGAATCCTACGAGCAGTACTTC
>-|TRBJ2-3|TRBD1|TRBV7-6
CASSLGTGTLDTQYF
TGTGCCAGCAGCTTAGGGACAGGGACTTTAGATACGCAGTATTTT
>-|TRBJ2-1|TRBD1|TRBV15
CATSRRDRDEQFF
TGTGCCACCAGCAGAAGGGACAGGGATGAGCAGTTCTTC
>-|TRBJ1-1|TRBD1|TRBV27
CASSPGTGGSRAFF
TGTGCCAGCAGTCCCGGGACAGGCGGTTCTCGAGCTTTCTTT
>-|TRBJ2-4|-|TRBV27
CASSLSSENIQYF
TGTGCCAGCAGTTTAAGTTCAGAAAACATTCAGTACTTC
>-|TRBJ1-1|-|TRBV20-1
CSASKAAEAFF
TGCAGTGCTAGCAAGGCGGCTGAAGCTTTCTTT
>few|TRBJ2-3|-|TRBV6-5
CASSYSPSRPTDTQYF
TGTGCCAGCAGTTACTCTCCTAGCCGACCTACAGATACGCAGTATTTT
>-|TRBJ2-3|TRBD2|TRBV7-3
CASSPFFSGGLDTQYF
TGTGCCAGCAGCCCTTTTTTTAGCGGGGGATTGGATACGCAGTATTTT
>-|TRBJ2-5|-|TRBV13
CASSFIGGREETQYF
TGTGCCAGCAGCTTTATAGGGGGTCGCGAGGAGACCCAGTACTTC
>-|TRBJ2-5|TRBD1|TRBV18
CASSPKGAQETQYF
TGTGCCAGCTCACCTAAGGGGGCCCAAGAGACCCAGTACTTC
>-|TRBJ1-1|-|TRBV7-3
CASSVTGSRGDTEAFF
TGTGCCAGCAGCGTTACCGGGTCTCGGGGTGACACTGAAGCTTTCTTT
>-|TRBJ2-5|TRBD2|TRBV12-5
CASGFVGLAGGKSETQYF
TGTGCTAGTGGTTTTGTAGGACTAGCGGGGGGAAAGTCAGAGACCCAGTACTTC
>once|TRBJ1-1|-|TRBV5-1
CASLLQPMNTEAFF
TGCGCCAGCCTGTTACAGCCTATGAACACTGAAGCTTTCTTT
>-|TRBJ1-1|TRBD1|TRBV9
CASSDQGGYRTEAFF
TGTGCCAGCAGTGATCAAGGGGGCTACCGGACTGAAGCTTTCTTT
>-|TRBJ2-1|TRBD2|TRBV14
CASSQDRGGLGADEQFF
TGTGCCAGCAGCCAAGATCGGGGGGGACTAGGTGCGGATGAGCAGTTCTTC
>once|TRBJ1-4|-|TRBV11-2
CASSLETRGYNEKLFF
TGTGCCAGCAGCTTAGAGACCCGGGGTTATAATGAAAAACTGTTTTTT
>-|TRBJ1-1|-|TRBV6-5
CASSFRPGVRGTEAFF
TGTGCCAGCAGTTTTCGCCCGGGGGTTCGGGGCACTGAAGCTTTCTTT
>-|TRBJ2-4|-|TRBV7-9
CASSLITEDGIRYF
TGTGCCAGCAGCCTTATTACTGAGGATGGAATACGGTACTTC